The 4 T cell receptor beta chains in this list originate from one sample, sequenced in a study of T cell repertoires in cytomegalovirus infection. TCRdb re-called the reads with MiXCR, one entry per CDR3 protein. This table holds approximately 490,000 distinct CDR3 sequences, approximately 10% found once. Material for sequencing was PBMCs. The receptors stem from a human donor in good health (CMV status not recorded). Some clones in this sample may be carry-over from other donors' samples.

In this sample, this clonotype turned up many times. This sequence joins TRBV7-9 and TRBJ2-7; D gene unclear. The V end was cut by 5 bases, the J end by 3 bases, with 5 bases between. Per the germline V gene, CDR1 is SEHNR and CDR2 is FQNEAQ (reference sequence). The CDR3 covers 11 residues. The CDR3 coding sequence is TGTGCCAGCAGCGCCGTCTACGAGCAGTACTTC. Protein: CASSAVYEQYF.

This sequence joins TRBV20-1 and TRBJ1-5; 8 bases are shared with TRBD1. The CDR3 length is 15 residues. Per germline, CDR1 DFQATT and CDR2 SNEGSKA (reference sequence). The trim removed 6 bases at V and 4 bases at J, leaving 11 bases unmatched. CDR3 coding DNA: TGCAGTGCCCTTAGGACAGGGCGAGTAAATCAGCCCCAGCATTTT. It specifies CSALRTGRVNQPQHF.

This clonotype was seen a few times. The chain employs TRBV20-1 and TRBJ1-2; the D gene is possibly TRBD1 (5 bases). The CDR3 length is 12 residues. From germline, CDR1 is DFQATT and CDR2 SNEGSKA (reference sequence). Trimming took 2 bases from V and 6 from J, leaving 10 bases between them. The CDR3 sequence: CSARQGTDGYTF. The CDR3 nucleotides read TGCAGTGCTAGACAGGGAACAGATGGCTACACCTTC.

The CDR3: CASRVQGNQPQHF. CDR3 DNA: TGTGCCAGCAGGGTTCAGGGGAATCAGCCCCAGCATTTT. The chain carries TRBV28 and TRBJ1-5; D possibly corresponds to TRBD1 (6 bases). V lost 6 bases and J lost 4, with 10 bases in between. The V gene's germline CDR1 is MDHEN and CDR2 SYDVKM. CDR3 length: 13 residues.